This entry features one T cell receptor (beta chain) sequence. Its antigen is still unknown. The germline V gene has CDR1 WNHNN and CDR2 SYGVQD (reference sequence). Trimming at V came to 3 bases and at J to 4 bases, leaving 5 bases not matched to a gene. This CDR3 is 15 amino acids long. This sample was included in a study of immune cell composition in non-small cell lung cancer. Study-wide results and caveats: Dominant in vivo tumour-associated clones were not shown to share tumour-reactive sequences. TIL tumour reactivity correlated with maximal tumour-associated clone frequency in adenocarcinoma.

Profiling relied on immunoSEQ multiplex PCR, and the TCRdb table lists in-frame clones only, not all of them. The table records 8,000 or so clones, about two thirds of them present only once. Sequenced: lung tumor tissue. The TCR was taken from a human donor with non-small cell lung cancer. This chain joins TRBV10-1 and TRBJ2-5; 10 positions match TRBD1. CDR3 protein: CASSEEDRGGETQYF. CDR3 coding DNA: TGCGCCAGCAGTGAAGAGGACAGGGGGGGAGAGACCCAGTACTTC.